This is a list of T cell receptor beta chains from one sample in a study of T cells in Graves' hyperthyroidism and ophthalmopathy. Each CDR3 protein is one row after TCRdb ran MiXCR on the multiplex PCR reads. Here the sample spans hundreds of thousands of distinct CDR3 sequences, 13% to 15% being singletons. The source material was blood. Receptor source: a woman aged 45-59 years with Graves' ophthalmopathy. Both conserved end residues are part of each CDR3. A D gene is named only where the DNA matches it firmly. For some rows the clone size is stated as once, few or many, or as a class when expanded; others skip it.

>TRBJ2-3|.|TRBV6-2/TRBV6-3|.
TGTGCCATCAGTGAGTCGACTGCTCAGGGTACGCAGTATTTT
CAISESTAQGTQYF
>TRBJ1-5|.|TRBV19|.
TGTGCCAGTAGTATTGCTGGGGGGTTCAATCAGCCCCAGCATTTT
CASSIAGGFNQPQHF
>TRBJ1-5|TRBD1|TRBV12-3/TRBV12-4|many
TGTGCCAGCACCCAGGGACAGGGGACAGGGCAGCCCCAGCATTTT
CASTQGQGTGQPQHF
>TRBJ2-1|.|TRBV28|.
TGTGCCAGCGGGAGAGGGAATGAGCAGTTCTTC
CASGRGNEQFF
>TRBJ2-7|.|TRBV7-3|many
TGTGCCAGCAGCCGGGCGGGTGGCGAGCAGTACTTC
CASSRAGGEQYF
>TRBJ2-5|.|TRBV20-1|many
TGCAGTGCCGTTATAGCAGTGTACCAAGAGACCCAGTACTTC
CSAVIAVYQETQYF
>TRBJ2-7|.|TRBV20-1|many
TGCAGTGCTAGAGCCCGCGTAACGAGCTACGAGCAGTACTTC
CSARARVTSYEQYF
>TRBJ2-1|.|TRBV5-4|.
TGTGCCAGCAGACTCCGGGACGGACAATACAATGAGCAGTTCTTC
CASRLRDGQYNEQFF
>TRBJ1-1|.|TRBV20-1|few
TGCAGTGCTAGAGATCGGAGAAAGGCTAACACTGAAGCTTTCTTT
CSARDRRKANTEAFF
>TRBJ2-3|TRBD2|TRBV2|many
TGTGCCAGCAAACTAGCGGGACGTGTAGATACGCAGTATTTT
CASKLAGRVDTQYF
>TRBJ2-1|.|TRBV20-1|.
TGCAGTGCTAGGGGGGACCCGTACAATGAGCAGCTCTTC
CSARGDPYNEQLF
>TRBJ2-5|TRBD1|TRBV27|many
TGTGCCAGCAGTGCCCTTCTACGGTTTCAGGGGGCTAGGCACCAAGAGACCCAGTACTTC
CASSALLRFQGARHQETQYF
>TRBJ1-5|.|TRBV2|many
TGTGCCAGCAGTGGCAGGGAATATCAGCCCCAGCATTTT
CASSGREYQPQHF
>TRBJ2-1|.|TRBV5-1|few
TGCGCCAGCAGCTTGGCCAACCTGGGCAATGAGCAGTTCTTC
CASSLANLGNEQFF